The rows below give T cell receptor beta chains drawn from one sample of a study of blood T cell repertoires in COVID-19. The method was immunoSEQ multiplex PCR; TCRdb's version includes in-frame clones alone and lacks a portion of them. The repertoire consists of 150,000 to 200,000 clones, with 88% occurring once and the leading ten covering approximately 9%. The material sequenced was PBMCs or T cells enriched from blood (not recorded which). Source of these receptors: a woman aged 18-30 years who had recovered from COVID-19. Each CDR3 is given with its conserved first and last residue. D genes are given only for firm matches. Not every row has a clone size; where given, it reads once, few, many or a size class.

v_gene	abundance	len	j_gene	d_gene	CDR3nt	CDR3aa
TRBV2	.	15	TRBJ1-5	TRBD1	TGTGCCAGCAGGGGGGACAGGGTCAGCAATCAGCCCCAGCATTTT	CASRGDRVSNQPQHF
TRBV2	.	14	TRBJ1-2	.	TGTGCCAGCAGTGCGCAGGCAGTGAACTATGGCTACACCTTC	CASSAQAVNYGYTF
TRBV9	.	16	TRBJ2-7	TRBD2	TGTGCCAGGCTTTCAGGCCTAGCGGGAGGAACCTACGAGCAGTACTTC	CARLSGLAGGTYEQYF
TRBV28	.	12	TRBJ1-1	TRBD1	TGTGCCAGCAGTGTGTACAGGGGCACAGCTTTCTTT	CASSVYRGTAFF
TRBV5-6	.	17	TRBJ1-5	.	TGTGCCAGCAGCCTATCACAGGGTGAAGGAAGCAATCAGCCCCAGCATTTT	CASSLSQGEGSNQPQHF
TRBV6-5	few	13	TRBJ1-1	.	TGTGCCAGCAGGCGCGGCACGAACACTGAAGCTTTCTTT	CASRRGTNTEAFF
TRBV27	.	15	TRBJ1-5	TRBD1	TGTGCCAGCAGCCCCGGGACAGGGGTGCGGCAGCCCCAGCATTTT	CASSPGTGVRQPQHF
TRBV3-1/TRBV3-2	.	17	TRBJ1-1	.	TGTGCCAGCAGCCAAAGCCCATCCACTGAGCCGAACACTGAAGCTTTCTTT	CASSQSPSTEPNTEAFF
TRBV7-9	.	20	TRBJ2-7	TRBD1	TGTGCCAGCACCCAATGGAGGCCCCGGGACAGGGGATACCCTTTCTACGAGCAGTACTTC	CASTQWRPRDRGYPFYEQYF
TRBV5-1	once	16	TRBJ2-7	.	TGCGCCAGCAGCTCATCGACAGGGAGGATCCCGGGGGAGCAGTACTTC	CASSSSTGRIPGEQYF
TRBV4-2	.	14	TRBJ1-2	.	TGTGCCAGCAGCCAGCCCCAGAAGTACTATGGCTACACCTTC	CASSQPQKYYGYTF
TRBV28	once	19	TRBJ2-3	TRBD2	TGTGCCAGCAGTCCAACGGGTCCCCTAGCGGGAGGGTTTGGAGATACGCAGTATTTT	CASSPTGPLAGGFGDTQYF
TRBV2	.	15	TRBJ1-4	.	TGTGCCAGCAGTGAAGAGACGGGGGGTATCGGAAAACTGTTTTTT	CASSEETGGIGKLFF
TRBV2	once	15	TRBJ1-6	TRBD1	TGTGCCAGCAGCTCGGACAGGGGCTATAATTCACCCCTCCACTTT	CASSSDRGYNSPLHF
TRBV18	once	14	TRBJ1-2	.	TGTGCCAGCTCACCAACGGGGATCGACTATGGCTACACCTTC	CASSPTGIDYGYTF
TRBV11-2	.	16	TRBJ1-1	.	TGTGCCAGCAGCCCCGGAAGACACGGATCACGTACTGAAGCTTTCTTT	CASSPGRHGSRTEAFF
TRBV4-3	.	14	TRBJ1-5	.	TGCGCCAGCAGCCAAGTTGGGACACAGAAGCCCCAGCATTTT	CASSQVGTQKPQHF
TRBV3-1/TRBV3-2	.	14	TRBJ1-1	TRBD1	TGTGCCAGCAGTTATGGGACAGCCGAGGGTCGAGCTTTCTTT	CASSYGTAEGRAFF
TRBV5-8	.	15	TRBJ2-7	.	TGTGCCAGCAGCCACTACCCCGCGGGCTCCTACGAGCAGTACTTC	CASSHYPAGSYEQYF
TRBV14	.	15	TRBJ2-1	.	TGTGCCAGCAGCCAGTGGGGAGGTAACCACAATGAGCAGTTCTTC	CASSQWGGNHNEQFF
TRBV5-6	.	14	TRBJ2-2	.	TGTGCCAGCAGCCCCCAGGGTGGCACCGGGGAGCTGTTTTTT	CASSPQGGTGELFF
TRBV2	.	16	TRBJ1-1	.	TGTGCCAGCAGTGACTCCCCGGCAGGGCCCAACACTGAAGCTTTCTTT	CASSDSPAGPNTEAFF
TRBV24-1	.	14	TRBJ2-1	.	TGTGCCACCTCTGTGACCGGGGCCTACAATGAGCAGTTCTTC	CATSVTGAYNEQFF
TRBV24-1	once	17	TRBJ2-5	TRBD1	TGTGCCACCAGTGGTTGGACAGGGGATCAGGGTGGAGAGACCCAGTACTTC	CATSGWTGDQGGETQYF
TRBV11-3	.	15	TRBJ2-2	.	TGTGCCAGCAGCTCCGGACTGGAGAACACCGGGGAGCTGTTTTTT	CASSSGLENTGELFF
TRBV28	.	14	TRBJ2-5	TRBD2	TGTGCCATTCCCTTAGCGGGACAACAAGAGACCCAGTACTTC	CAIPLAGQQETQYF
TRBV18	.	13	TRBJ2-7	.	TGTGCCAGCTCACAGGGGCTATCGTACGAGCAGTACTTC	CASSQGLSYEQYF
TRBV2	.	13	TRBJ1-5	.	TGTGCCAGCAGTGAAGGCGTACTTCAGCCCCAGCATTTT	CASSEGVLQPQHF